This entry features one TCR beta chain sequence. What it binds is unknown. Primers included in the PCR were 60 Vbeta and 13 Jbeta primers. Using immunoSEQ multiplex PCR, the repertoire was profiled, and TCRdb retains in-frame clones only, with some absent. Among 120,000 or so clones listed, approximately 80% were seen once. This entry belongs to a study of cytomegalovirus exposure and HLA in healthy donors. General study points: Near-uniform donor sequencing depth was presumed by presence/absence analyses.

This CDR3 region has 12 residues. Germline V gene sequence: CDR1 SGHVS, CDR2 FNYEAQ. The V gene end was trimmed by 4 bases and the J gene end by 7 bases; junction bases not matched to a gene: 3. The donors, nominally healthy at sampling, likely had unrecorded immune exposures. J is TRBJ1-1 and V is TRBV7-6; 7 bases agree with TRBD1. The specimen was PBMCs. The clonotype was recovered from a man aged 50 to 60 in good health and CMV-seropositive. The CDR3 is CASSSRDSEAFF. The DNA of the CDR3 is TGTGCCAGCAGCTCACGGGACAGTGAAGCTTTCTTT.